The 29 T cell receptor beta chains in this list originate from one sample, sequenced in a study of immune heterogeneity within non-small cell lung tumors. Bulk tumor genomic DNA, around 590 ng per sample, was used as template. Multiple biopsies spaced far apart were taken from each primary tumor during surgery. Untreated, newly diagnosed non-small cell lung cancer patients underwent curative surgery. Multiplex PCR relied on 32 V and 13 J primers to amplify TCR beta CDR3. TCRdb re-analysed the multiplex PCR reads in MiXCR, keeping a single row per CDR3 protein. Altogether over 25,000 distinct CDR3 sequences are present, less than 35% being singletons, with the ten largest covering approximately 3.9%. Sequences were obtained from lung tumor tissue. The receptor source for this set is a man in his forties with non-small cell lung cancer.

The chain couples TRBV4-1 to TRBJ1-3; tentative D call: TRBD1 (5 bases). The V gene's germline CDR1 is MGHRA and CDR2 YSYEKL. The length of the CDR3 is 18 residues. V lost 0 bases, J lost 0 bases, and 15 bases lay in between. This CDR3 is CASSQDGGWQVSGNTIYF. The DNA for the CDR3 is TGCGCCAGCAGCCAAGATGGGGGGTGGCAGGTCTCTGGAAACACCATATATTTT.

This clonotype was found many times. J is TRBJ1-2 and V is TRBV6-1; tentatively, D is TRBD1 (6 bases). Germline lookup yields CDR1 MNHNS and CDR2 SASEGT. V lost 6 bases, J lost 1 base, and 9 bases lay in between. The length of the CDR3 is 13 residues. CDR3 sequence (DNA): TGTGCCAGCAGGACAGGTCTTAACTATGGCTACACCTTC. Protein: CASRTGLNYGYTF.

The V call is TRBV6-2 or TRBV6-3, the J call TRBJ2-5; TRBD2 matches 10 bases. Per the germline V gene, CDR1 is MNHEY and CDR2 is SVGEGT. This CDR3 has 14 amino acids. V dropped 5 bases and J dropped 5; count of bases not matched to a gene: 5. The CDR3 sequence: CASSLAGEGETQYF. CDR3 sequence (DNA): TGTGCCAGCAGTCTAGCGGGAGAAGGGGAGACCCAGTACTTC.

This clonotype was picked up a small number of times. V gene TRBV20-1 combines with J gene TRBJ2-1; D call uncertain. The ends were cut back, 0 bases at V and 12 bases at J, with 15 bases in the middle. Germline V gene data show CDR1 as DFQATT and CDR2 as SNEGSKA (reference sequence). The CDR3 contains 13 residues. The CDR3 loop reads CSARDQAEPGQFF. The CDR3 DNA is TGCAGTGCTAGAGATCAGGCGGAGCCGGGGCAGTTCTTC.

This clonotype is medium-sized. V and J are TRBV11-2 and TRBJ2-7; the match to TRBD2 covers 10 bases. The CDR3 has 16 residues. V lost 4 bases, J lost 6 bases, and 12 bases stayed unmatched. Looked up from germline, CDR1 is SGHAT and CDR2 is FQNNGV. The CDR3 DNA follows: TGTGCCAGCAGCTGGAACACAGCGGGAGGGGGTCTCGAGCAGTACTTC. Translated, it gives CASSWNTAGGGLEQYF.

This clonotype was picked up many times. V and J are TRBV28 and TRBJ1-2, with D hard to call. V was cut by 2 bases and J by 2 bases, with 12 bases left in between. The germline CDR1 and CDR2 sequences are MDHEN and SYDVKM. There are 15 residues in the CDR3. The CDR3 region has the DNA TGTGCCAGCAGTTTAATTCCCCCAGTAAACTATGGCTACACCTTC. Translation gives CASSLIPPVNYGYTF.

Worth noting for this clonotype: It may be a read error: a sequence one base away is much more abundant. The V gene is TRBV10-3, the J gene TRBJ2-4, with D possibly TRBD2 on 6 matching bases. Germline V gene data show CDR1 as ENHRY and CDR2 as SYGVKD. The CDR3 has 16 residues. The CDR3 reads CAIRTGLRDASDELFF. CDR3 bases: TGTGCCATCAGGACGGGCTTGCGGGACGCCTCAGATGAGCTGTTCTTC.

This clonotype was detected many times. The chain's CDR3 is CASSFTTSGRTDTQYF. The DNA for the CDR3 is TGTGCCAGCAGTTTTACGACTAGCGGGAGAACAGATACGCAGTATTTT. The gene calls are TRBV27 and TRBJ2-3; 12 nucleotides match TRBD2. Germline trimming cut 3 bases from V and 3 bases from J; bases unmatched to any gene: 4. From germline, CDR1 is MNHEY and CDR2 SMNVEV (reference sequence). CDR3 length: 16 amino acids.

To note about this clonotype: It may be a read error: a sequence one base away is much more abundant. The V gene is TRBV12-3 or TRBV12-4, the J gene TRBJ2-2; possible D gene TRBD1, 6 bases. CDR3 length: 14 residues. Here the CDR3 DNA reads TGTGCCAGCAGCTTAACAGGGAACACCGGGGAGCTGCTTTTT. This sequence encodes CASSLTGNTGELLF.

As concerns this clonotype: This may be a read error, as it is one base from a much larger clone. This rearrangement joins TRBV6-1 to TRBJ2-7; 7 bases line up with TRBD1. The CDR3 is 15 amino acids. Germline trimming cut 6 bases from V and 5 bases from J; bases unmatched to any gene: 13. Germline V gene lookup returns CDR1 MNHNS and CDR2 SASEGT. CDR3 DNA: TGTGCCAGCAGAAAGGGGGCTAGAGGGAGCCACGAGCAGTACTTC. Protein: CASRKGARGSHEQYF.

This clonotype came up many times. The rearrangement joins TRBV11-3 to TRBJ1-3; weak D call: TRBD1 (5 bases). V lost 5 bases and J 4 bases, leaving 12 bases between the germline ends. Germline V CDR1 and CDR2: SGHNT, YENEEA. CDR3 length equals 14 residues. Here the CDR3 DNA reads TGTGCCAGCAGCCGTGGGACCGCCGGAAACACCATATATTTT. Its translation: CASSRGTAGNTIYF.

Comment on this clonotype: One end of the junction is discordant with germline, which a read error may explain. CDR3: CARSLRSPGEDVSGELFF. For the CDR3, the DNA is TGTGCCAGAAGCTTACGATCCCCGGGGGAAGACGTGTCCGGGGAGCTGTTTTTT. This chain uses TRBV7-6 with TRBJ2-2; maybe TRBD2 (6 bases). The V gene's germline CDR1 is SGHVS and CDR2 FNYEAQ. The CDR3 is made up of 18 amino acids.

In its sample, this clonotype was seen a few times. This chain joins TRBV6-1 and TRBJ2-1; 11 nucleotides align to TRBD2. Trimming removed 7 bases from V and 6 bases from J; junction bases left unmatched: 11. CDR3 length: 16 amino acids. Germline assignment: CDR1 MNHNS and CDR2 SASEGT. CDR3 bases: TGTGCCAGCATTGTTCCCGTAACTAGCGGGAGCAATGAGCAGTTCTTC. Encoded protein: CASIVPVTSGSNEQFF.

This clonotype came up a few times. A read error may be the cause here, since a much bigger clone is one base away. The chain carries TRBV12-5 and TRBJ2-2; D is unclear. Germline V gene data show CDR1 as LGHNT and CDR2 as FRNRAP. The CDR3 contains 13 residues. CDR3: CASCLLETGELFF. The CDR3, as DNA: TGTGCTAGTTGTTTGTTAGAAACCGGGGAGCTGTTTTTT.

This clonotype has a handful of counts. V and J are TRBV5-1 and TRBJ1-2; D is ambiguous. The ends were cut back, 0 bases at V and 5 bases at J, with 8 bases in the middle. Germline CDR1 is SGHRS and CDR2 is YFSETQ. This CDR3 has 13 residues. The CDR3 spells CASSLEVGYGYTF. DNA for the CDR3: TGCGCCAGCAGCTTGGAAGTTGGGTATGGCTACACCTTC.

The V gene is TRBV11-2, the J gene TRBJ2-2, with D unclear. The CDR3 sequence is 14 residues long. Per the germline V gene, CDR1 is SGHAT and CDR2 is FQNNGV. Trimming pared 4 bases from V and 2 bases from J, leaving 8 bases between. CDR3 coding DNA: TGTGCCAGCAGCTCAGTGGTAAACACCGGGGAGCTGTTTTTT. The encoded protein is CASSSVVNTGELFF. Supplemented by reference TRBV11-2 and TRBJ2-2, the full variable domain reads EAGVAQSPRYKIIEKRQSVAFWCNPISGHATLYWYQQILGQGPKLLIQFQNNGVVDDSQLPKDRFSAERLKGVDSTLKIQPAKLEDSAVYLCASSSVVNTGELFFGEGSRLTVL.

Regarding this clonotype: This may be a read error, as it is one base from a much larger clone. The chain couples TRBV6-2 or TRBV6-3 to TRBJ2-7, with 8 bases fitting TRBD1. The CDR3 covers 14 residues. Germline V gives CDR1 MNHEY, CDR2 SVGEGT. V shed 6 bases, J shed 3 bases, and the junction held 7 bases outside the gene matches. CDR3 in amino acids: CASRRDRFLYEQYF. CDR3 nucleotides: TGTGCCAGCAGGCGGGACAGGTTTCTCTACGAGCAGTACTTC.

The chain carries TRBV7-2 and TRBJ1-1; D is uncertain. There are 12 residues in the CDR3. Trimming left V 4 bases short and J 4 bases short, with 7 bases between. The germline V gene has CDR1 SGHTA and CDR2 FQGNSA. Written as DNA, the CDR3 is TGTGCCAGCAGCTATGCGGGCACTGAAGCTTTCTTT. Amino acids: CASSYAGTEAFF.

The chain has TRBV5-4 and TRBJ1-2; possible D gene TRBD1, 6 bases. The V gene lost 4 bases and the J gene lost 4 bases, with 11 bases spanning the gap. The germline V gene encodes CDR1 SGHNT and CDR2 YYREEE (reference sequence). The CDR3 has 13 amino acids. The CDR3 DNA reads as TGTGCCAGCAGCCCAGGGGAAATCTATGGCTACACCTTC. It translates to CASSPGEIYGYTF.

The chain employs TRBV14 and TRBJ2-7, with TRBD2 matching 8 bases. CDR3 length: 15 amino acids. With 2 bases clipped from V and 7 bases from J, the junction kept 10 bases outside the gene matches. Germline CDR1 and CDR2: SGHDN and FVKESK. CDR3 nucleotides: TGTGCCAGCAGCCAACTAGCGGGCCATGGGAGGGAGCAGTACTTC. Amino acids: CASSQLAGHGREQYF.

This clonotype was detected ten times or more. J is TRBJ2-3 and V is TRBV12-3 or TRBV12-4; the D gene is possibly TRBD2 (6 bases). The germline V and J ends were trimmed by 5 bases and 0 bases, with 9 bases remaining between them. The CDR3 loop spans 14 amino acids. The CDR3 spells CASSEAGSTDTQYF. In nucleotides, the CDR3 is TGTGCCAGCAGTGAGGCGGGAAGCACAGATACGCAGTATTTT.

This clonotype was detected ten times or more. The rearrangement links TRBV19 to TRBJ2-7; D perhaps matches TRBD2 (5 bases). There are 16 residues in the CDR3. The V end lost 3 bases, the J end lost 0 bases, and 15 bases lay between the germline ends. Germline CDR1 is LNHDA and CDR2 is SQIVND (reference sequence). The CDR3 protein is CASSIRPGGSSYEQYF. CDR3 in DNA: TGTGCCAGTAGTATCCGCCCGGGCGGGTCCTCCTACGAGCAGTACTTC.

This clonotype turned up a few times. This rearrangement joins TRBV6-1 to TRBJ2-7; D uncertain. V was cut by 9 bases and J by 3 bases, with 12 bases left in between. This CDR3 spans 12 amino acids. Germline V CDR1 and CDR2: MNHNS, SASEGT. The CDR3 sequence is CASGLNFYEQYF. The CDR3 DNA reads as TGTGCCAGTGGGCTAAACTTCTACGAGCAGTACTTC.

About this clonotype: This clone may be a read error of a much larger clone one base away. V is TRBV6-2 or TRBV6-3 and J is TRBJ1-5; D is possibly TRBD1 (5 bases). There are 15 residues in the CDR3. In germline, CDR1 is MNHEY, CDR2 SVGEGT. The CDR3 here is CASSYEEGLGQPKHF. For the CDR3, the DNA is TGTGCCAGCAGTTACGAGGAGGGGTTGGGTCAGCCCAAGCATTTT.

This clonotype came up many times. The chain's CDR3 is CAWQRQGAQGASGNTIYF. DNA of the CDR3: TGTGCCTGGCAACGCCAAGGGGCACAGGGGGCCTCTGGAAACACCATATATTTT. This chain joins TRBV30 and TRBJ1-3, with 9 bases fitting TRBD1. V was pared by 5 bases and J by 0 bases, with 14 bases of the junction left unmatched. The germline V gene has CDR1 GTSNPN and CDR2 SVGIG (reference sequence). CDR3 size: 18 residues.

This clonotype was recorded at least ten times. This sequence joins TRBV5-1 and TRBJ1-5; the D is unclear. CDR1 and CDR2 from the germline V gene are SGHRS and YFSETQ. V lost 4 bases and J lost 4, with 9 bases in between. The CDR3 has 13 amino acids. The CDR3 bases are TGCGCCAGCAGCCCGGACTCAAATCAGCCCCAGCATTTT. Translating gives CASSPDSNQPQHF.

This clonotype was recorded at least ten times. The rearrangement uses TRBV6-1 and TRBJ1-4; D is unresolved. CDR3 length: 12 residues. Trimming removed 6 bases at V and 5 bases at J, with 7 bases between. Looked up from germline, CDR1 is MNHNS and CDR2 is SASEGT. As DNA, the CDR3 is TGTGCCAGCAGCCAACCGAATGAAAAACTGTTTTTT. Its translation: CASSQPNEKLFF.

The chain carries TRBV20-1 and TRBJ2-3, with D possibly being TRBD1 (6 bases). CDR3 size: 16 residues. CDR1 DFQATT and CDR2 SNEGSKA come from the germline V gene (reference sequence). With 3 bases removed from V and 1 base from J, the gap between germline ends came to 17 bases. CDR3 sequence (DNA): TGCAGTGCTAGTGGGGCCGGGACAACCGGCACAGATACGCAGTATTTT. Translating gives CSASGAGTTGTDTQYF.

The chain is built from TRBV29-1 and TRBJ1-2; 7 bases map to TRBD1. CDR1 SQVTM and CDR2 ANQGSEA come from the germline V gene. This CDR3 has 13 residues. The V and J ends lost 8 bases and 7 bases, in that order; junction bases with no gene match: 13. This CDR3 reads CSTINDRVGGYTF. CDR3 bases: TGCAGCACCATTAACGACAGGGTTGGTGGCTACACCTTC.